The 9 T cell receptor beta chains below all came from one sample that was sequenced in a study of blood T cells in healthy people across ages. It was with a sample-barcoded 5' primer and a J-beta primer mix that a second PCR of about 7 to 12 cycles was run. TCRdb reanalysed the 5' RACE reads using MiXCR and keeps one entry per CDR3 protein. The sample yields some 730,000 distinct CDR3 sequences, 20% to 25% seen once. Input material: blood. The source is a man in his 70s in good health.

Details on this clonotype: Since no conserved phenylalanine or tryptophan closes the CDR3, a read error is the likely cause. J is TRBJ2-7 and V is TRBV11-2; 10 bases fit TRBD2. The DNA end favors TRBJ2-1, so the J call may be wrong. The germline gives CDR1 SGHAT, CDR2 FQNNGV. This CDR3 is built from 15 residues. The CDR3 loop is CASSLASGSEYEQFL. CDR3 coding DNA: TGTGCCAGCAGCTTAGCTAGCGGGAGTGAATATGAGCAGTTCTTG.

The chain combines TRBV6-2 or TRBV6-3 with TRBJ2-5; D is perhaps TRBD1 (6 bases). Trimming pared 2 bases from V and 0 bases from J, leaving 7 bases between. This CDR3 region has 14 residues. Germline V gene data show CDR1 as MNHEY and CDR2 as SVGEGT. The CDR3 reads CASSYGGHQETQYF. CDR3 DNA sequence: TGTGCCAGCAGTTACGGGGGCCACCAAGAGACCCAGTACTTC.

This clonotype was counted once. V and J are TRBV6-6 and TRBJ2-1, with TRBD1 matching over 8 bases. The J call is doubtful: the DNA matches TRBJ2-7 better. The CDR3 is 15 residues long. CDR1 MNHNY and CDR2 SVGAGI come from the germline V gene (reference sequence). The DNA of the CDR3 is TGTGCCAGCAGTTCCGGACAGGGATTCTCCTACGAGCAGTACGTC. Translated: CASSSGQGFSYEQYV.

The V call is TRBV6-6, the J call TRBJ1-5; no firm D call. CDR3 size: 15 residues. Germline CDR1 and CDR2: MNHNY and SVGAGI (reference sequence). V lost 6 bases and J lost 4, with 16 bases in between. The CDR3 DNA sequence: TGTGCCAGCAGAAACACCGGCAGAGGAAATCAGCCCCAGCATTTT. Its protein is CASRNTGRGNQPQHF.

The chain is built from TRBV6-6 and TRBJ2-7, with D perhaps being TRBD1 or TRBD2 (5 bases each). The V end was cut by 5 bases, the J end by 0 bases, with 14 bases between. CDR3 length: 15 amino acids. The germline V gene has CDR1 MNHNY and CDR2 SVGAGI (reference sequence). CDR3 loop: CASSKGDRSSYEQYV. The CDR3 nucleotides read TGTGCCAGCAGTAAAGGGGACCGGAGCTCCTACGAGCAGTACGTC.

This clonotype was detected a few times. CDR3 bases: TGTGCCAGCAGCTTAGTCGGGACAGGATTTTCTGGGGGTGCTTTCTTT. Translating it yields CASSLVGTGFSGGAFF. This chain uses TRBV7-8 with TRBJ1-1; 8 nucleotides match TRBD1. Trimming at V came to 1 base and at J to 11 bases, leaving 15 bases not matched to a gene. The germline V gene has CDR1 SGHVS and CDR2 FQNEAQ. The CDR3 is made up of 16 amino acids. The whole variable domain, filled in from reference TRBV7-8 and TRBJ1-1, reads GAGVSQSPRYKVAKRGQDVALRCDPISGHVSLFWYQQALGQGPEFLTYFQNEAQLDKSGLPSDRFFAERPEGSVSTLKIQRTQQEDSAVYLCASSLVGTGFSGGAFFGQGTRLTVV.

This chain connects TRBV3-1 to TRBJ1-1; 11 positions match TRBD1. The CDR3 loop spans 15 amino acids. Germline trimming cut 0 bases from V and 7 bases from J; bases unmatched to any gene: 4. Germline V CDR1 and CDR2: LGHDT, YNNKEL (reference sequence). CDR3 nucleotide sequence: TGTGCCAGCAGCCAAGAGGACAGGGGGCCTAATGAAGCTTTCTTT. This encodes CASSQEDRGPNEAFF.

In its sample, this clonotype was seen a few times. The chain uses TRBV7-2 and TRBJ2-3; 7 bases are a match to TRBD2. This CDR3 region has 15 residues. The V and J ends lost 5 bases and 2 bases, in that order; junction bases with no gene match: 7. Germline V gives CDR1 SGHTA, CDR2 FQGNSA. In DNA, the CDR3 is TGTGCCAGCAGCCGACTAGCAGCGATCACAGATACGCAGTATTTT. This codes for CASSRLAAITDTQYF.

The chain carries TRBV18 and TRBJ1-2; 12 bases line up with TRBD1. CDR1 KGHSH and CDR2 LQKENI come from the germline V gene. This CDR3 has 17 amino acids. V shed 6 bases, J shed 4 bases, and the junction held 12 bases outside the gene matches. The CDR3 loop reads CASSPGGTGGFVYGYTF. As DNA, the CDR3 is TGTGCCAGCTCCCCTGGCGGGACAGGGGGCTTTGTCTATGGCTACACCTTC.